This record covers a single TCR beta chain. What it binds is not known. Profiling relied on immunoSEQ multiplex PCR, and the TCRdb table lists in-frame clones only, not all of them. The table lists 130,000 or so clones, 92% of them singletons. V was clipped by 4 bases and J by 3 bases, with 13 bases between them. The CDR3 totals 15 residues. Germline lookup yields CDR1 MRHNA and CDR2 SNTAGT. This specimen belongs to a study of T cell responses to AZD1222 COVID-19 vaccine. Overall study: Analyses pooled second doses at about 4 or about 12 weeks. Whole-study findings and limits: The study found Spike-specific TCR breadth and depth rose after two AZD1222 doses.

The specimen was peripheral blood, collected on day 0 of AZD1222 vaccination. This chain links TRBV6-4 with TRBJ2-1; unclear D gene. This TCR derives from an adult in good health. CDR3 sequence (DNA): TGTGCCAGCAGTGTCGCGCCGGGCCTCTACAATGAGCAGTTCTTC. Translated, it gives CASSVAPGLYNEQFF.